This paragraph covers one TCR beta chain sequence. The junction had 4 bases not matched to a gene; V was cut back by 0 bases and J by 8 bases. CDR3 length: 14 residues. Germline CDR1 reads SGHRS; CDR2 reads YFSETQ. The sample is drawn from a study of blood T cell repertoires in COVID-19. Using immunoSEQ multiplex PCR, the repertoire was profiled, and TCRdb retains in-frame clones only, with some absent. This table has 200,000 to 300,000 clones, around 89% appearing once. V is TRBV5-1 and J is TRBJ1-5; 8 bases line up with TRBD1. This sequence was found in a man aged 55-75 years who had recovered from COVID-19. Sequenced material: peripheral blood. CDR3 DNA: TGCGCCAGCAGCTTGGGACAGGGGAGGGAGCCCCAGCATTTT. Amino acid sequence: CASSLGQGREPQHF.